A single sample gave rise to the 22 T cell receptor beta chains below, sequenced in a study of regulatory T cells in long-lasting Graves disease. In building TCR beta libraries, iRepertoire HTBI primers were used together with Arm-PCR of CDR3 regions. MiXCR was run by TCRdb on the multiplex PCR reads, yielding one entry per CDR3 protein. This table holds about 560,000 distinct CDR3 sequences, roughly 16% found once. The sample's time point: newly diagnosed GD, antithyroid drugs for less than 3 months. From PBMCs, RNA was extracted and then used to make the TCR library. A further study also used this sample, focusing on T cells in Graves' hyperthyroidism and ophthalmopathy.

Sequenced material: peripheral blood mononuclear cells (PBMCs), taken at new diagnosis, from a patient treated with antithyroid drugs. The receptor source for this set is a young man with Graves disease.

This clonotype was seen repeatedly, ten times or more. CDR3 nucleotides: TGCGCCAGTAGAACAGGGGGCTTCCAAGAGACCCAGTACTTC. Its protein product is CASRTGGFQETQYF. The V and J genes are TRBV10-2 and TRBJ2-5; 9 bases agree with TRBD1. This CDR3 region has 14 residues. Trimming took 9 bases from V and 1 from J; bases not matched to a gene: 6. Germline lookup yields CDR1 WSHSY and CDR2 SAAADI.

This chain uses TRBV3-1 with TRBJ1-2; 8 nucleotides match TRBD1. CDR1 is LGHDT, CDR2 YNNKEL, per germline (reference sequence). CDR3 length equals 13 residues. V trimming: 4 bases; J trimming: 8 bases; junction bases outside the gene matches: 6. The CDR3 nucleotides are TGTGCCAGCAGCCGCTACAGGGGGACAGGCTACACCTTC. Its protein product is CASSRYRGTGYTF.

This clonotype was recorded at least ten times. The chain links TRBV10-3 to TRBJ2-5, with D possibly TRBD1 on 5 matching bases. V was trimmed by 4 bases and J by 5 bases, leaving 14 bases between them. CDR3 size: 14 residues. Per germline, CDR1 ENHRY and CDR2 SYGVKD. This CDR3 is CAISGPGNRETQYF. The CDR3 coding sequence is TGTGCCATCAGTGGACCAGGGAATAGGGAGACCCAGTACTTC.

About this clonotype: A much larger clone differs by one base, so this may be a read error. The V gene is TRBV7-2, the J gene TRBJ2-1, with 7 bases fitting TRBD2. The CDR3 runs 15 residues. CDR1 and CDR2 (germline): SGHTA, FQGNSA. CDR3 nucleotide sequence: TGTGCCAGCAGCGCCCGCTTGGACGGCGGGGGTGAGCGGTTCTTC. Translation: CASSARLDGGGERFF.

This clonotype has ten or more counts. The CDR3 DNA follows: TGTGCCAGCAGCTTGACTAGCGGGAACTGGGAGCAGTTCTTC. It translates to CASSLTSGNWEQFF. This sequence joins TRBV7-9 and TRBJ2-1; TRBD2 aligns across 11 bases. Trimming at V came to 3 bases and at J to 10 bases, leaving 5 bases not matched to a gene. Per the germline V gene, CDR1 is SEHNR and CDR2 is FQNEAQ (reference sequence). CDR3 length equals 14 residues.

Many counts were recorded for this clonotype. CDR3 loop: CASSLVGLEGEQFF. The CDR3 nucleotides are TGTGCCAGCAGCTTAGTTGGACTCGAGGGTGAGCAGTTCTTC. The chain uses TRBV11-2 and TRBJ2-1, with a weak D call TRBD2 (5 bases). From germline, CDR1 is SGHAT and CDR2 FQNNGV. The length of the CDR3 is 14 residues. Trimming pared 1 base from V and 9 bases from J, leaving 13 bases between.

The rearrangement joins TRBV11-2 to TRBJ2-7, with 11 nucleotides matching TRBD2. CDR1 and CDR2 (germline): SGHAT, FQNNGV. This CDR3 contains 16 residues. Losses at the gene ends were 6 bases for V and 3 bases for J; bases not matched to a gene: 10. CDR3 region: CASRKLAGGVSYEQYF. In DNA, the CDR3 is TGTGCCAGCAGAAAGCTAGCGGGAGGCGTTAGCTACGAGCAGTACTTC. Using reference TRBV11-2 and TRBJ2-7 for the parts outside the CDR3, the full variable domain is EAGVAQSPRYKIIEKRQSVAFWCNPISGHATLYWYQQILGQGPKLLIQFQNNGVVDDSQLPKDRFSAERLKGVDSTLKIQPAKLEDSAVYLCASRKLAGGVSYEQYFGPGTRLTVT.

The table lists this clonotype with a few counts. The chain links TRBV18 to TRBJ1-5, with D perhaps TRBD1 (6 bases). V shed 1 base and J shed 1 base, with 17 bases lying between them. In germline, CDR1 is KGHSH, CDR2 LQKENI. The CDR3 is 18 residues long. Here the CDR3 reads CASSPRTSGAASNQPQHF. CDR3 bases: TGTGCCAGCTCACCACGAACGTCAGGGGCCGCCAGCAATCAGCCCCAGCATTTT.

Ten or more counts support this clonotype. The chain uses TRBV6-1 and TRBJ1-5, with 8 bases lining up with TRBD1. The CDR3 loop spans 15 amino acids. Losses at the gene ends were 2 bases for V and 5 bases for J; bases not matched to a gene: 5. The germline V gene encodes CDR1 MNHNS and CDR2 SASEGT. The CDR3: CASSERQGRYQPQHF. The CDR3, as DNA: TGTGCCAGCAGTGAAAGACAGGGGAGGTATCAGCCCCAGCATTTT.

As concerns this clonotype: A far larger clone is off by one base, so a read error is likely. V and J are TRBV7-9 and TRBJ1-2, with a tentative D call TRBD1 (5 bases). V was pared by 0 bases and J by 8 bases, with 13 bases between. Per the germline V gene, CDR1 is SEHNR and CDR2 is FQNEAQ (reference sequence). The CDR3 has 14 residues. The CDR3 region is CASSLAGRGVGYTF. For the CDR3, the DNA is TGTGCCAGCAGCTTAGCGGGACGGGGGGTCGGCTACACCTTC.

The sample holds a few counts of this clonotype. The genes are TRBV6-2 or TRBV6-3 and TRBJ2-3; 8 bases align to TRBD2. V dropped 6 bases and J dropped 4; count of bases not matched to a gene: 9. This CDR3 comprises 15 residues. Germline-derived CDR1 and CDR2 are MNHEY and SVGEGT. CDR3 residues: CASRAVAGGSDTQYF. In DNA form, the CDR3 reads TGTGCCAGCAGGGCCGTGGCGGGAGGCTCAGATACGCAGTATTTT.

The genes are TRBV20-1 and TRBJ2-5, with TRBD1 matching 8 bases. Germline assignment: CDR1 DFQATT and CDR2 SNEGSKA (reference sequence). V was clipped by 2 bases and J by 4 bases; unmatched bases: 6. The CDR3 contains 14 residues. The CDR3 DNA is TGCAGTGCTAGACAGGCCAGGGGGCGAGAGACCCAGTACTTC. Translation gives CSARQARGRETQYF.

There are a few counts of this clonotype. V and J are TRBV6-4 and TRBJ1-2; D unclear. Germline CDR1 and CDR2: MRHNA and SNTAGT. This CDR3 has 16 residues. Between the trimmed V and J ends, which lost 0 bases and 4 bases, there was a span of 15 bases. The CDR3 DNA follows: TGTGCCAGCAGTGACTCATACGGGGATCCGAGCTATGGCTACACCTTC. This sequence encodes CASSDSYGDPSYGYTF.

The chain uses TRBV29-1 and TRBJ1-2; 9 bases fit TRBD1. V gave up 5 bases and J gave up 1 base; unmatched junction bases: 8. The CDR3 extends over 15 amino acids. Germline V gene data show CDR1 as SQVTM and CDR2 as ANQGSEA. This CDR3 reads CSVNTGTGYNYGYTF. CDR3 nucleotides: TGCAGCGTTAACACCGGGACAGGGTATAACTATGGCTACACCTTC.

The V and J genes are TRBV25-1 and TRBJ2-1, with D possibly being TRBD2 (6 bases). This CDR3 comprises 13 residues. Looked up from germline, CDR1 is MGHDK and CDR2 is SYGVNS. V was cut by 1 base and J by 5 bases, with 6 bases left in between. Here the CDR3 reads CASSELADNEQFF. In DNA form, the CDR3 reads TGTGCCAGCAGTGAATTAGCGGACAATGAGCAGTTCTTC.

The V gene is TRBV20-1, the J gene TRBJ2-2, with 10 bases aligning to TRBD2. V dropped 6 bases and J dropped 6; count of bases not matched to a gene: 13. The CDR3 extends over 16 amino acids. The germline V gene has CDR1 DFQATT and CDR2 SNEGSKA (reference sequence). CDR3 DNA sequence: TGCAGTGCGACCCGGCTAGCGGGAGTTCATGCCGGGGAGCTGTTTTTT. It encodes CSATRLAGVHAGELFF.

The gene calls are TRBV7-2 and TRBJ1-1, with D tentatively TRBD1 (5 bases). The CDR3 covers 16 residues. CDR1 is SGHTA and CDR2 is FQGNSA in the germline V gene. Trimming cost V 3 bases and J 0 bases, with 14 bases left between them. The CDR3 here is CASSLVQGRMNTEAFF. CDR3 coding DNA: TGTGCCAGCAGCTTGGTGCAGGGACGAATGAACACTGAAGCTTTCTTT.

This clonotype showed up many times. This chain's CDR3 is CASSFANSPLHF. CDR3 DNA: TGTGCCAGCAGTTTTGCCAATTCACCCCTCCACTTT. The J gene is TRBJ1-6, the V gene TRBV27; D is uncertain. From germline, CDR1 is MNHEY and CDR2 SMNVEV (reference sequence). CDR3 size: 12 residues. V gave up 3 bases and J gave up 7 bases, with 4 bases separating them.

This clonotype was detected many times. This rearrangement joins TRBV27 to TRBJ1-1; 9 nucleotides agree with TRBD1. The germline CDR1 and CDR2 sequences are MNHEY and SMNVEV (reference sequence). V lost 2 bases to trimming and J lost 3 bases; unmatched junction nucleotides: 4. This CDR3 is built from 15 residues. CDR3 nucleotide sequence: TGTGCCAGCAGTTTAGGGGACAGGGAATACACTGAAGCTTTCTTT. Translated: CASSLGDREYTEAFF.

This sequence joins TRBV4-1 and TRBJ1-1; weak D call: TRBD1 (6 bases). In germline, CDR1 is MGHRA, CDR2 YSYEKL. Trimming took 1 base from V and 0 from J, leaving 27 bases between them. The length of the CDR3 is 21 residues. The CDR3 loop is CASSQGGRLGTGGRMNTEAFF. The DNA for the CDR3 is TGCGCCAGCAGCCAAGGGGGAAGGTTAGGCACCGGGGGGCGAATGAACACTGAAGCTTTCTTT.

This clonotype was observed a few times. The chain links TRBV19 to TRBJ2-5, with 15 bases fitting TRBD2. CDR1 is LNHDA, CDR2 SQIVND, per germline (reference sequence). This CDR3 is built from 16 residues. After removal of 6 bases from V and 6 bases from J, the junction contained 8 bases not matched to a gene. In nucleotides, the CDR3 is TGTGCCAGTAGCCCCGGACTAGCGGGAGGGCTGAAGACCCAGTACTTC. This encodes CASSPGLAGGLKTQYF.

This clonotype was recorded a few times. The chain combines TRBV7-2 with TRBJ2-1, with D maybe TRBD1 (6 bases). The V and J ends lost 2 bases and 14 bases respectively, with 13 bases between them. The V gene's germline CDR1 is SGHTA and CDR2 FQGNSA. This CDR3 spans 12 amino acids. CDR3 protein: CASSLQGLEEFF. The CDR3 DNA is TGTGCCAGCAGCTTACAGGGGTTGGAGGAGTTCTTC.